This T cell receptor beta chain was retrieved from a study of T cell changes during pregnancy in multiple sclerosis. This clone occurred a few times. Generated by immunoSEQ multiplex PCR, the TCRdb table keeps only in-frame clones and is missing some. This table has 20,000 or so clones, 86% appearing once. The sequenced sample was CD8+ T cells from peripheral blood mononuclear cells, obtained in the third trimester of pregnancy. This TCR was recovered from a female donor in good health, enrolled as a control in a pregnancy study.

The CDR3 spells CASSLVEWETQYF. Here the CDR3 DNA reads TGTGCCAGCAGCTTAGTAGAATGGGAGACCCAGTACTTC. The rearrangement uses TRBV11-1 and TRBJ2-5; D is uncertain. The V gene lost 1 base and the J gene lost 5 bases, with 8 bases spanning the gap. The germline CDR1 and CDR2 sequences are SGHAT and FQDESV (reference sequence). The CDR3 has 13 amino acids. Variable domain in full (rest from reference TRBV11-1 and TRBJ2-5): EAEVAQSPRYKITEKSQAVAFWCDPISGHATLYWYRQILGQGPELLVQFQDESVVDDSQLPKDRFSAERLKGVDSTLKIQPAELGDSAMYLCASSLVEWETQYFGPGTRLLVL.